One and the same sample provided the 2 T cell receptor beta chains below, sequenced in a study of regulatory T cells in long-lasting Graves disease. Construction of the TCR beta libraries employed iRepertoire HTBI primers in conjunction with Arm-PCR of CDR3 regions. One entry per CDR3 protein results from TCRdb running MiXCR on the multiplex PCR reads. The sample has fewer than 600,000 distinct CDR3 sequences, around a fifth seen once; the top ten hold around 13%. Noted time point: persistent/refractory GD, antithyroid drugs over 5 years with positive TRAb. From RNA extracted from PBMCs, the TCR library was made. The material was peripheral blood mononuclear cells (PBMCs), obtained when the disease was refractory, from a patient treated with antithyroid drugs. The receptors were gathered from a female donor with Graves disease.

This clonotype was counted ten times or more. V gene TRBV7-3 combines with J gene TRBJ2-2; TRBD1 matches 8 bases. The V gene's germline CDR1 is SGHTA and CDR2 FQGTGA. CDR3 length: 16 residues. Unmatched junction bases numbered 5, after V lost 1 base and J lost 4 bases. The CDR3 region is CASSLIRGQSTGELFF. CDR3 nucleotides: TGTGCCAGCAGCTTAATCAGGGGGCAGAGCACCGGGGAGCTGTTTTTT.

The sample holds many counts of this clonotype. The rearrangement joins TRBV28 to TRBJ1-6; maybe TRBD1 (5 bases). The CDR3 extends over 12 amino acids. Looked up from germline, CDR1 is MDHEN and CDR2 is SYDVKM. The V gene lost 3 bases and the J gene lost 11 bases, with 8 bases spanning the gap. In DNA, the CDR3 is TGTGCCAGCAGTTTTTCAGGGCCACCCCTCCACTTT. It encodes CASSFSGPPLHF. Together with reference TRBV28 and TRBJ1-6, the CDR3 gives the full variable domain: DVKVTQSSRYLVKRTGEKVFLECVQDMDHENMFWYRQDPGLGLRLIYFSYDVKMKEKGDIPEGYSVSREKKERFSLILESASTNQTSMYLCASSFSGPPLHFGNGTRLTVT.